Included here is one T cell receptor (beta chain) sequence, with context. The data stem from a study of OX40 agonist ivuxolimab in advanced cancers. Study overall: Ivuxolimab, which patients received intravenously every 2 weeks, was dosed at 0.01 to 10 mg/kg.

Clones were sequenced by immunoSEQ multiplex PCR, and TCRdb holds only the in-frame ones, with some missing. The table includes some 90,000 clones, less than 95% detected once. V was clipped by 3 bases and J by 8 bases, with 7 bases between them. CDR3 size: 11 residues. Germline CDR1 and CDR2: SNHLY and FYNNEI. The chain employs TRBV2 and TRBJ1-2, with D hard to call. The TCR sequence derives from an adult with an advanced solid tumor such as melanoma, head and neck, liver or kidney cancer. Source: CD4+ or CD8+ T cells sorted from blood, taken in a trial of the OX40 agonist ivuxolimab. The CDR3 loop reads CASSESWGYTF. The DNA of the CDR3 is TGTGCCAGCAGTGAGAGTTGGGGCTACACCTTC. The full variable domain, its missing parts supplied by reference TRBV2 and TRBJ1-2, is EPEVTQTPSHQVTQMGQEVILRCVPISNHLYFYWYRQILGQKVEFLVSFYNNEISEKSEIFDDQFSVERPDGSNFTLKIRSTKLEDSAMYFCASSESWGYTFGSGTRLTVV.